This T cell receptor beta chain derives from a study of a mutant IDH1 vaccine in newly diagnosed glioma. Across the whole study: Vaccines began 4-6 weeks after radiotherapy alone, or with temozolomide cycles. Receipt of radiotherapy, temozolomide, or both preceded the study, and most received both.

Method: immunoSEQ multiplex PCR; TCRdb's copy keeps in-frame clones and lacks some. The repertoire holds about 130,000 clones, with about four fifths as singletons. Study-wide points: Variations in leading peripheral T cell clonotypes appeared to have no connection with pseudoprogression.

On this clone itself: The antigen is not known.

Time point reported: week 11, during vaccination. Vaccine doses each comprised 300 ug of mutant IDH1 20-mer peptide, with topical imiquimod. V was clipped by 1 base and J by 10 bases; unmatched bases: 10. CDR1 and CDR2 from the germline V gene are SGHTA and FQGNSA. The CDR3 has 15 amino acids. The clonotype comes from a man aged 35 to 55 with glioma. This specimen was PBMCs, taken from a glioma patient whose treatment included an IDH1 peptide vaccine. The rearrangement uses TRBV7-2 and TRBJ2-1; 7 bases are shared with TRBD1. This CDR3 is CASSLGPDRSLEQFF. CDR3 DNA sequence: TGTGCCAGCAGCTTAGGCCCGGACAGGTCCTTGGAGCAGTTCTTC.